The next 14 T cell receptor beta chains were all read from a single sample in a study of cytomegalovirus exposure and HLA in healthy donors. Both 60 Vbeta primers and 13 Jbeta primers went into the PCR. Repertoires were generated with immunoSEQ multiplex PCR, while TCRdb's copy carries only in-frame clones and drops some. The sample lists about 190,000 clones, around 67% seen once, with about 3% in the top ten. The sample comprised PBMCs. Receptors originate from a woman aged 25 to 39 in good health and CMV-seropositive.

The V call is TRBV6-5, the J call TRBJ1-1; D might be TRBD1 (6 bases). This CDR3 has 14 amino acids. Germline V gene data show CDR1 as MNHEY and CDR2 as SVGAGI. V was cut by 2 bases and J by 4 bases, with 11 bases left in between. The CDR3 sequence: CASSYGGAGTEAFF. In DNA, the CDR3 is TGTGCCAGCAGTTACGGGGGGGCAGGCACTGAAGCTTTCTTT.

The chain joins TRBV5-6 to TRBJ2-7; D unresolved. The CDR3 extends over 14 amino acids. V was trimmed by 1 base and J by 0 bases, leaving 8 bases between them. CDR1 is SGHDT, CDR2 YYEEEE, per germline. The CDR3 nucleotides read TGTGCCAGCAGCTTGAACGGTCCCTCCTACGAGCAGTACTTC. It is translated as CASSLNGPSYEQYF.

CDR3 nucleotide sequence: TGTGCCAGCAGTTTAGGACTGACACCCTACGAGCAGTACTTC. The encoded protein is CASSLGLTPYEQYF. The chain has TRBV27 and TRBJ2-7; D possibly corresponds to TRBD2 (5 bases). The V gene lost 2 bases and the J gene lost 2 bases, with 10 bases spanning the gap. The germline V gene has CDR1 MNHEY and CDR2 SMNVEV (reference sequence). This CDR3 region has 14 residues.

The genes are TRBV6-1 and TRBJ2-7; D gene uncertain. V dropped 2 bases and J dropped 6 bases, with 11 bases sitting between them. Germline loops: CDR1 MNHNS, CDR2 SASEGT. This CDR3 contains 13 residues. The CDR3 nucleotides read TGTGCCAGCAGTGAAACGACCGGCGGCGAGCAGTACTTC. Translation gives CASSETTGGEQYF.

The chain links TRBV18 to TRBJ1-1; D is ambiguous. This CDR3 contains 15 residues. Germline loops: CDR1 KGHSH, CDR2 LQKENI. The V gene lost 6 bases and the J gene lost 1 base, with 15 bases spanning the gap. The CDR3 sequence: CASSDQVFGNTEAFF. The DNA of the CDR3 is TGTGCCAGCTCGGATCAGGTGTTCGGGAACACTGAAGCTTTCTTT.

The CDR3 DNA reads TGTGCCAGCAGCTCGCCTAGCGGAGTAAACACCGGGGAGCTGTTTTTT. The encoded protein is CASSSPSGVNTGELFF. The rearrangement uses TRBV7-6 and TRBJ2-2; 7 positions agree with TRBD2. There are 16 residues in the CDR3. Germline lookup yields CDR1 SGHVS and CDR2 FNYEAQ. J was trimmed by 2 bases and V by 4 bases; bases with no gene match: 7.

The chain recombines TRBV5-1 with TRBJ2-5; tentatively, D is TRBD2 (6 bases). Germline V lookup: CDR1 SGHRS, CDR2 YFSETQ. V lost 3 bases to trimming and J lost 7 bases, with 7 bases between them. The CDR3 consists of 11 residues. The CDR3 DNA reads TGCGCCAGCAGCTACGGGGGGACCCAGTACTTC. Protein: CASSYGGTQYF. Together with reference TRBV5-1 and TRBJ2-5, the CDR3 gives the full variable domain: KAGVTQTPRYLIKTRGQQVTLSCSPISGHRSVSWYQQTPGQGLQFLFEYFSETQRNKGNFPGRFSGRQFSNSRSEMNVSTLELGDSALYLCASSYGGTQYFGPGTRLLVL.

The chain uses TRBV28 and TRBJ1-1; the match to TRBD1 covers 11 bases. Losses at the gene ends were 8 bases for V and 11 bases for J; bases not matched to a gene: 16. Germline CDR1 and CDR2: MDHEN and SYDVKM. CDR3 length equals 15 residues. CDR3 sequence: CASRAGTGGSDGAFF. The CDR3 DNA follows: TGTGCCAGCCGGGCCGGGACAGGGGGATCCGATGGGGCTTTCTTT.

The chain employs TRBV6-1 and TRBJ1-1; 10 positions agree with TRBD1. The CDR3 runs 12 residues. The germline V gene has CDR1 MNHNS and CDR2 SASEGT. The V and J ends lost 6 bases and 12 bases, in that order; junction bases with no gene match: 7. CDR3 amino acids: CASRDSGQGTFF. The CDR3 region has the DNA TGTGCCAGCAGGGATTCGGGACAGGGGACTTTCTTT.

As DNA, the CDR3 is TGCGCCAGCAGCCTATTTCCTAGCGGGGTGAACACCGGGGAGCTGTTTTTT. As protein: CASSLFPSGVNTGELFF. The chain recombines TRBV5-1 with TRBJ2-2; TRBD2 agrees at 9 bases. Trimming at V came to 4 bases and at J to 1 base, leaving 8 bases not matched to a gene. There are 17 residues in the CDR3. Germline CDR1 and CDR2: SGHRS and YFSETQ. Supplemented by reference TRBV5-1 and TRBJ2-2, the full variable domain reads KAGVTQTPRYLIKTRGQQVTLSCSPISGHRSVSWYQQTPGQGLQFLFEYFSETQRNKGNFPGRFSGRQFSNSRSEMNVSTLELGDSALYLCASSLFPSGVNTGELFFGEGSRLTVL.

The genes are TRBV6-6 and TRBJ2-3; 13 positions agree with TRBD2. In germline, CDR1 is MNHNY, CDR2 SVGAGI (reference sequence). Unmatched junction bases numbered 8, after V lost 6 bases and J lost 8 bases. The CDR3 sequence is 15 residues long. As DNA, the CDR3 is TGTGCCAGCAGCTCCGGACTAGCGGGAGTGGGTACGCAGTATTTT. It translates to CASSSGLAGVGTQYF.

The gene calls are TRBV7-7 and TRBJ2-7; 9 nucleotides match TRBD2. The CDR3 is made up of 13 amino acids. J gave up 6 bases and V 3 bases, and 3 bases lay outside the gene matches. Germline V gives CDR1 SSHAT, CDR2 FNYEAQ (reference sequence). The CDR3 DNA follows: TGTGCCAGCAGCTTGGCGGGAGGGGGCGAGCAGTACTTC. It translates to CASSLAGGGEQYF.

The V gene is TRBV29-1, the J gene TRBJ2-1; D perhaps matches TRBD2 (6 bases). The CDR3 length is 11 residues. V was cut by 5 bases and J by 10 bases, with 12 bases left in between. The germline V gene encodes CDR1 SQVTM and CDR2 ANQGSEA. The CDR3 DNA reads TGCAGCGTTCTGCCGGGACTGGAGCAGTTCTTC. Its translation is CSVLPGLEQFF.

The rearrangement uses TRBV27 and TRBJ1-4, with TRBD1 as a possible D gene (5 bases). Germline values: CDR1 MNHEY, CDR2 SMNVEV (reference sequence). V was trimmed by 4 bases and J by 10 bases, leaving 13 bases between them. This CDR3 comprises 13 residues. CDR3 sequence reads: CASSSSGLGKLFF. The CDR3 DNA reads TGTGCCAGCAGTTCGTCAGGGCTTGGAAAACTGTTTTTT.